This entry describes one T cell receptor beta chain. The sample comes from a study of beta chain features in type 1 diabetes. Per germline, CDR1 SEHNR and CDR2 FQNEAQ (reference sequence). V was clipped by 4 bases and J by 6 bases, with 9 bases between them. The CDR3 length is 13 residues. The entirety of the isolated RNA underwent reverse transcription, so expressed TCRB transcripts were sequenced. The protocol was immunoSEQ multiplex PCR, while the TCRdb copy is restricted to in-frame clones and leaves out a portion. The data hold 350,000 to 450,000 clones, with approximately 15% observed a single time.

The rearrangement uses TRBV7-9 and TRBJ1-4; D is unresolved. The sequencing input was naive CD4+ T cells from blood. This clonotype originated in a man aged 25-40 years in good health. The CDR3 reads CASSSKWDEKLFF. Written as DNA, the CDR3 is TGTGCCAGCAGCTCCAAGTGGGATGAAAAACTGTTTTTT.